A selection of T cell receptor beta chains follows, all from one sample in a study of shared clonotypes between healthy human individuals. Sequencing used immunoSEQ multiplex PCR; TCRdb keeps in-frame clones, though not all of them. In the table there are around 610,000 clones, 95% to 96% of which are singletons. The sequenced sample was naive CD8+ T cells sorted from blood. All receptors come from a woman in her twenties or thirties in good health. The CDR3 runs from the conserved cysteine through the conserved F or W. D genes are given only for firm matches. A clone size is listed for some rows: how often the clone was seen (once, few, many), or a class if it is expanded.

j_call d_call v_call clone_size cdr3_nt cdr3_aa
TRBJ2-3 TRBD2 TRBV29-1 - TGCAGCGTTGAAGATCCAGTAGCGGGAGGCCATCTAGCGTATTTT CSVEDPVAGGHLAYF
TRBJ1-2 TRBD1 TRBV6-5 - TGTGCCAGCAGCGCCTACCTCCAGGGGGCGGGTGGCTACACCTTC CASSAYLQGAGGYTF
TRBJ2-3 - TRBV21-1 once TGTGCCAGCAGCAAAGCCCCCGGGACAGGGAGCACAGATACGCAGTATTTT CASSKAPGTGSTDTQYF
TRBJ2-3 TRBD2 TRBV10-3 - TGTGCCATCAGTGAGCCATGGGCGGGAGCCGGCACAGATACGCAGTATTTT CAISEPWAGAGTDTQYF
TRBJ2-5 - TRBV19 - TGTGCCAGTAGTATGGGGTTGGGGGGTTTGGAGACCCAGTACTTC CASSMGLGGLETQYF
TRBJ2-1 - TRBV6-4 - TGTGCCAGCAGTGACTCGACGGCTCCGAGTCCCCATGAGCAGTTCTTC CASSDSTAPSPHEQFF
TRBJ2-1 TRBD2 TRBV28 once TGTGCCAGCAGTGTCCTAGGCGTTAGCGGGAGACTGAATGAGCAGTTCTTC CASSVLGVSGRLNEQFF
TRBJ1-1 - TRBV20-1 - TGCAGTGCTCAGAGTTGGGCAGATTTCTTT CSAQSWADFF
TRBJ2-7 - TRBV7-9 - TGTGCCAGCAGCTTGGCGGGGGCATACGAGCAGTACTTC CASSLAGAYEQYF
TRBJ1-3 TRBD1 TRBV9 once TGTGCCAGCAGCGAGGGGACAGCCTCTGGAAACACCATATATTTT CASSEGTASGNTIYF
TRBJ2-5 TRBD1 TRBV7-9 - TGTGCCAGCACCACCCAGGACAGGGGTGAAGAGACCCAGTACTTC CASTTQDRGEETQYF
TRBJ1-1 - TRBV19 - TGTGCCAGTAACCCGAGACGCAACATGAACACTGAAGCTTTCTTT CASNPRRNMNTEAFF
TRBJ2-7 - TRBV27 - TGTGCCAGCAGTTTAGGGTCTAGCGTCACCTACGAGCAGTACTTC CASSLGSSVTYEQYF
TRBJ2-7 TRBD2 TRBV29-1 - TGCAGCGTTGTGGGGACTAGCGGGGGGCTCGAGCAGTACTTC CSVVGTSGGLEQYF
TRBJ2-7 - TRBV9 - TGTGCCAGCAGCGTAGAGGGCACCGTAGGGGAGCAGTACTTC CASSVEGTVGEQYF
TRBJ2-3 - TRBV11-3 - TGTGCCAGCAGCCCCCGGGACAGCACAGATACGCAGTATTTT CASSPRDSTDTQYF
TRBJ2-2 - TRBV28 - TGTGCCAGCAGTTTCAGTAGCCTAGCCGAGAACACCGGGGAGCTGTTTTTT CASSFSSLAENTGELFF
TRBJ2-6 TRBD1 TRBV7-9 - TGTGCCAGCAGCCCACACAGGGGCTCTGGGGCCAACGTCCTGACTTTC CASSPHRGSGANVLTF
TRBJ1-1 TRBD1 TRBV4-1 few TGCGCCAGCAGCCATGAGACCGGGACAGGATGGACTGAAGCTTTCTTT CASSHETGTGWTEAFF
TRBJ2-7 - TRBV15 - TGTGCCACCAGGGAAGGGTGGACGGGGACGGGCGAGCAGTACTTC CATREGWTGTGEQYF
TRBJ2-2 - TRBV27 - TGTGCCAGCAGTTCCACTACGAACACCGGGGAGCTGTTTTTT CASSSTTNTGELFF
TRBJ2-3 - TRBV27 once TGTGCCAGCAGTTTGGTGGGGGCCCCAGATACGCAGTATTTT CASSLVGAPDTQYF
TRBJ1-6 - TRBV6-1 - TGTGCCAGCAGTGGCGACCGACAGGTCGGGGATTCACCCCTCCACTTT CASSGDRQVGDSPLHF
TRBJ2-7 - TRBV29-1 - TGCAGCGTTGAAGTAAGAGGGAGCCCCTACGAGCAGTACTTC CSVEVRGSPYEQYF
TRBJ1-5 - TRBV2 - TGTGCCAGCAGTACCAGGGCGGGACAGCCCCAGCATTTT CASSTRAGQPQHF
TRBJ2-7 - TRBV7-8 - TGTGCCAGCAGCTCGCTACAGGGGAGGGACGAGCAGTACTTC CASSSLQGRDEQYF
TRBJ1-1 - TRBV11-2 - TGTGCCAGCAGCCCAGACCTGGGGAACACTGAAGCTTTCTTT CASSPDLGNTEAFF
TRBJ2-7 TRBD2 TRBV27 - TGTGCCAGCAGTTTAGGCCCCGGGAGCGGGAGATACTCCTACGAGCAGTACTTC CASSLGPGSGRYSYEQYF
TRBJ2-7 - TRBV2 - TGTGCCAGCAGTGAGGGCAAGCCGGGAACCGAGCAGTACTTC CASSEGKPGTEQYF
TRBJ2-2 TRBD2 TRBV5-4 few TGTGCCAGCAGCTCGCCTAGCGGGATGAACACCGGGGAGCTGTTTTTT CASSSPSGMNTGELFF
TRBJ2-7 - TRBV12-2 - TGTGCAAGTCGCTTAGTCGGGAGTCCCTACGAGCAGTACTTC CASRLVGSPYEQYF
TRBJ1-2 TRBD1 TRBV4-1 - TGCGCCAGCAGCCAAGGGACAGGCTATGGCTACACCTTC CASSQGTGYGYTF
TRBJ2-7 - TRBV28 - TGTGCCAGCAGTTCGAACATAATCCACGAGAGCACCCGGGACGCGGACACCTACGAGCAGTACTTC CASSSNIIHESTRDADTYEQYF
TRBJ1-2 - TRBV11-2 - TGTGCCAGCAGCCTCGGGAGATCTTATGGCTACACCTTC CASSLGRSYGYTF
TRBJ1-1 - TRBV14 once TGTGCCAGCAGCCGTCCGAAAGGGAAGGGGGACACTGAAGCTTTCTTT CASSRPKGKGDTEAFF
TRBJ2-6 - TRBV6-4 - TGTGCCAGCAGTGAGGGGGAAGACGGGGACTCTGGGGCCAACGTCCTGACTTTC CASSEGEDGDSGANVLTF
TRBJ1-2 - TRBV27 - TGTGCCAGTAAGACAGGCGTTAACTATGGCTACACCTTC CASKTGVNYGYTF
TRBJ2-3 TRBD2 TRBV7-6 - TGTGCCAGCAGCTTAGCGGGAGGGTTCACAGATACGCAGTATTTT CASSLAGGFTDTQYF
TRBJ2-2 - TRBV13 - TGTGCCAGCAGCTTTACCCGGGACACCGGGGAGCTGTTTTTT CASSFTRDTGELFF
TRBJ1-5 - TRBV5-8 once TGTGCCAGCAGCTTGGACAGAGTCAATCAGCCCCAGCATTTT CASSLDRVNQPQHF
TRBJ2-7 TRBD2 TRBV7-9 - TGTGCCAGCAGCTTAGACCGGACTAGGAACGAGCAGTACTTC CASSLDRTRNEQYF
TRBJ2-1 TRBD2 TRBV5-6 - TGTGCCAGCAGCGTGACTAGCGGCTACTACAATGAGCAGTTCTTC CASSVTSGYYNEQFF
TRBJ2-5 - TRBV4-2 - TGTGCCAGCAGCCAAGAACCACCGGGACGCGAGGGGGAGACCCAGTACTTC CASSQEPPGREGETQYF
TRBJ2-6 - TRBV5-6 - TGTGCCAGCAGCTTGGGTGACAGTATAAACTCTGGGGCCAACGTCCTGACTTTC CASSLGDSINSGANVLTF
TRBJ2-7 TRBD2 TRBV27 few TGTGCCAGCAGTTTGCTAGCGGGAGCCTACGAGCAGTACTTC CASSLLAGAYEQYF
TRBJ2-1 - TRBV12-5 few TGTGCTAGTGGAGATGCGGGGAGCTCCTACAATGAGCAGTTCTTC CASGDAGSSYNEQFF
TRBJ2-7 TRBD2 TRBV28 - TGTGCCAGCCGTCCACTACTTCTAGCGGGAGAGGGTTACGAGCAGTACTTC CASRPLLLAGEGYEQYF
TRBJ2-3 - TRBV29-1 - TGCAGCGGCCATCCGGGACTGAACACAGATACGCAGTATTTT CSGHPGLNTDTQYF
TRBJ2-5 - TRBV7-9 - TGTGCCAGCAGTACAACAAACGGGGAGACCCAGTACTTC CASSTTNGETQYF
TRBJ2-6 TRBD2 TRBV6-1 - TGTGCCAGCAGTGAAGCGCTCTCTCTAGCGGGAGATTCCGGGGCCAACGTCCTGACTTTC CASSEALSLAGDSGANVLTF
TRBJ1-5 - TRBV9 - TGTGCCAGCAGCGTAGCGGGTAATCAGCCCCAGCATTTT CASSVAGNQPQHF
TRBJ2-7 - TRBV10-1 - TGCGCCAGCAGTGGACGATCCTACGAGCAGTACTTC CASSGRSYEQYF
TRBJ2-3 TRBD2 TRBV7-9 - TGTGCCAGCAGCGATCCGGGACTAGCGGGAGGGGATACGCAGTATTTT CASSDPGLAGGDTQYF